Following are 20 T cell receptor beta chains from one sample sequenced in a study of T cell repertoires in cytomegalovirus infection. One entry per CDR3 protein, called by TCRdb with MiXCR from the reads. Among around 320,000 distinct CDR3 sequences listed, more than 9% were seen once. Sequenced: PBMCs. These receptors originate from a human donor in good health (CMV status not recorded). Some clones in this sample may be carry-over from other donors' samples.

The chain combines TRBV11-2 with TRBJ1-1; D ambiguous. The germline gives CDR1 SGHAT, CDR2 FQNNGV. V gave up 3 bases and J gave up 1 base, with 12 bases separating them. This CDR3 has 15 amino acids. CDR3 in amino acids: CASSFSGVANTEAFF. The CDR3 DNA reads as TGTGCCAGCAGCTTTTCCGGGGTCGCGAACACTGAAGCTTTCTTT.

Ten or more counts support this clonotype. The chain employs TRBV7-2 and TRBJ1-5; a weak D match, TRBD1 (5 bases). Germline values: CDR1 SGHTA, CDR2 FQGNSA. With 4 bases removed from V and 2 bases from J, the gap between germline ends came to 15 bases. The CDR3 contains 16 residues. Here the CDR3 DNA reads TGTGCCAGCAGCTCTCGACCGACAGAAGGCAATCAGCCCCAGCATTTT. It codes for CASSSRPTEGNQPQHF.

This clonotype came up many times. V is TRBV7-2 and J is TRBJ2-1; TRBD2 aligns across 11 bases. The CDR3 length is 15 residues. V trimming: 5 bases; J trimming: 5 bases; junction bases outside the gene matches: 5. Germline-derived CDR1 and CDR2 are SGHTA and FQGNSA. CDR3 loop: CASSQRSGRDNEQFF. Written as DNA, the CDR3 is TGTGCCAGCAGCCAGCGTAGCGGGAGGGACAATGAGCAGTTCTTC. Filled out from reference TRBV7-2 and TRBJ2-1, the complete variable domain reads GAGVSQSPSNKVTEKGKDVELRCDPISGHTALYWYRQSLGQGLEFLIYFQGNSAPDKSGLPSDRFSAERTGGSVSTLTIQRTQQEDSAVYLCASSQRSGRDNEQFFGPGTRLTVL.

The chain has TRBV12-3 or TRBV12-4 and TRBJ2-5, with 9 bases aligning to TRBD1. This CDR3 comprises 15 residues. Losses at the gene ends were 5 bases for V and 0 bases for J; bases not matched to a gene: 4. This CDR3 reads CASSPGQGNQETQYF. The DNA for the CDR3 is TGTGCCAGCAGTCCTGGACAGGGGAACCAAGAGACCCAGTACTTC.

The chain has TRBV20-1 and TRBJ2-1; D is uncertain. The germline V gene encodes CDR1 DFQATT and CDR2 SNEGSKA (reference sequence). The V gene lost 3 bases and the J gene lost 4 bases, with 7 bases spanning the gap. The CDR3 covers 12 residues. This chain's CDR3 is CSARDVYNEQFF. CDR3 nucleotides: TGCAGTGCTAGGGATGTGTACAATGAGCAGTTCTTC.

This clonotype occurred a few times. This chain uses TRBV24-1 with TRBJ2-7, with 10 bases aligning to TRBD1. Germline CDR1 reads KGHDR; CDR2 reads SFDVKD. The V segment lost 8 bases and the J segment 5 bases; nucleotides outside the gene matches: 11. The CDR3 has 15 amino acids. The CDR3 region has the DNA TGTGCCACCAACCGCGACAGGGGGCGCCCCGACGAGCAGTACTTC. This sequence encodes CATNRDRGRPDEQYF.

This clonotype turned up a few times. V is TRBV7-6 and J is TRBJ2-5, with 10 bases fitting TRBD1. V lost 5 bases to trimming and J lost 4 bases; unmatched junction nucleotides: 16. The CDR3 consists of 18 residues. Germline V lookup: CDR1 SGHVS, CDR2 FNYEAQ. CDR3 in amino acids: CASSPTTGGPRRGETQYF. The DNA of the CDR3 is TGTGCCAGCAGCCCGACGACAGGGGGCCCACGGAGGGGAGAGACCCAGTACTTC.

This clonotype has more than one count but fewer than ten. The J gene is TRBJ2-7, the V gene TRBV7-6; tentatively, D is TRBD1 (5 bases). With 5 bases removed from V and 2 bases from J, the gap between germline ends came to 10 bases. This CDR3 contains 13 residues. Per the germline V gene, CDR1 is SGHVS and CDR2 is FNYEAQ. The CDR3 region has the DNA TGTGCCAGCAGCACATACAGGACCTACGAGCAGTACTTC. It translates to CASSTYRTYEQYF.

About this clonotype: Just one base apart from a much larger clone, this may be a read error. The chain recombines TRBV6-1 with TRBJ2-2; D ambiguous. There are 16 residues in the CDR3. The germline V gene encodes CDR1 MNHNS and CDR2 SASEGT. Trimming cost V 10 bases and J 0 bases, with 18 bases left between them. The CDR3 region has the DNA TGTGCCACCCTACCCCTGCGAGACGCGAACACCGGGGAGCTGTTTTTT. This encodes CATLPLRDANTGELFF.

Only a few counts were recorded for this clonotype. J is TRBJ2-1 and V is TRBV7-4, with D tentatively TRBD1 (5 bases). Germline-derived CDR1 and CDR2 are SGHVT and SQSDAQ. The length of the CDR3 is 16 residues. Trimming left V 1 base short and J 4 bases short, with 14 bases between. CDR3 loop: CASSLEGSPRYNEQFF. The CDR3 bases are TGTGCCAGCAGCTTAGAGGGGTCTCCTCGGTACAATGAGCAGTTCTTC. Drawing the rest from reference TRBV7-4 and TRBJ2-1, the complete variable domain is GAGVSQSPRYKVAKRGRDVALRCDSISGHVTLYWYRQTLGQGSEVLTYSQSDAQRDKSGRPSGRFSAERPERSVSTLKIQRTEQGDSAVYLCASSLEGSPRYNEQFFGPGTRLTVL.

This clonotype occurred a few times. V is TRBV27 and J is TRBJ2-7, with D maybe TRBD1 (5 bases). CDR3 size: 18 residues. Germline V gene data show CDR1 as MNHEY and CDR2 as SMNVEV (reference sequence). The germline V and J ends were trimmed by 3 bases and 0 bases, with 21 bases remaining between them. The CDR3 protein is CASSLILPDTGLSYEQYF. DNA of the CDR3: TGTGCCAGCAGTTTGATCTTGCCGGACACCGGCCTCTCCTACGAGCAGTACTTC.

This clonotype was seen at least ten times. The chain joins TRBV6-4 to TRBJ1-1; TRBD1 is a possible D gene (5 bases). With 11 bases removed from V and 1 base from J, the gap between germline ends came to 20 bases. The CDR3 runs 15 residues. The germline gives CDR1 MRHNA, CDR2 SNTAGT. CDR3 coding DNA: TGTGCCGGCCAACCAGACAGAGGCGCGAACACTGAAGCTTTCTTT. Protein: CAGQPDRGANTEAFF.

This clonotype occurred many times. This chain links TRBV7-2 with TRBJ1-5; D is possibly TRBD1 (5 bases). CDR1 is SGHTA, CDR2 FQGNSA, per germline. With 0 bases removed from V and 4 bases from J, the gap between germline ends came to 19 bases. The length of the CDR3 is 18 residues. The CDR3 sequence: CASSLADSGTLRNQPQHF. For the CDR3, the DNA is TGTGCCAGCAGCTTAGCGGACTCGGGGACTCTGAGGAATCAGCCCCAGCATTTT.

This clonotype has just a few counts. The CDR3 protein is CASSNRVGEQYF. The CDR3 DNA sequence: TGTGCCAGCAGTAACAGGGTAGGCGAGCAGTACTTC. The chain combines TRBV6-6 with TRBJ2-7; TRBD1 might be the D (6 bases). With 5 bases removed from V and 6 bases from J, the gap between germline ends came to 11 bases. The CDR3 contains 12 residues. Germline-derived CDR1 and CDR2 are MNHNY and SVGAGI (reference sequence).

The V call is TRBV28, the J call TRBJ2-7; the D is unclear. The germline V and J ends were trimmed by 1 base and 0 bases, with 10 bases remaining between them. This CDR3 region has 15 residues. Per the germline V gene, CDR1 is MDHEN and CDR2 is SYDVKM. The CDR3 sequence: CASSLLGSNSYEQYF. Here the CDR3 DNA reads TGTGCCAGCAGTTTATTGGGCAGTAACTCCTACGAGCAGTACTTC.

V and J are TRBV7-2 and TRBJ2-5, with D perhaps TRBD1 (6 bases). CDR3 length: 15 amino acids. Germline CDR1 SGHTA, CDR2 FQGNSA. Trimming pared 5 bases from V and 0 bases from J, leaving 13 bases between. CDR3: CASSPERGYQETQYF. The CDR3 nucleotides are TGTGCCAGCAGCCCCGAAAGGGGGTACCAAGAGACCCAGTACTTC.

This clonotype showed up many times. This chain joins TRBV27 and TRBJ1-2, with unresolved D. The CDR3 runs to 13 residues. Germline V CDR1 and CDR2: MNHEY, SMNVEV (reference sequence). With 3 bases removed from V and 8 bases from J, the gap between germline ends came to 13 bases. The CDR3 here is CASSFSHGLGYTF. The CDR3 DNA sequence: TGTGCCAGCAGTTTCTCCCACGGGCTCGGCTACACCTTC.

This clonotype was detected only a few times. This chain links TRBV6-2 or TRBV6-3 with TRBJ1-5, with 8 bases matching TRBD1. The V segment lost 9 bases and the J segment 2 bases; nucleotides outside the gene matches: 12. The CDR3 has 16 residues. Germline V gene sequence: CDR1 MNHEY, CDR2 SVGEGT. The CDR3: CASGQGLPIGNQPQHF. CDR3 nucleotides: TGTGCCAGTGGACAGGGACTCCCCATCGGCAATCAGCCCCAGCATTTT.

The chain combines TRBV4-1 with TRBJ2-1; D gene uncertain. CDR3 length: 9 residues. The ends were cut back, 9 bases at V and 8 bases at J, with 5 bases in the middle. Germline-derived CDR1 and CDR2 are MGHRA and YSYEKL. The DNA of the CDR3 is TGCGCCAGTTTCTATGAGCAGTTCTTC. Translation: CASFYEQFF.

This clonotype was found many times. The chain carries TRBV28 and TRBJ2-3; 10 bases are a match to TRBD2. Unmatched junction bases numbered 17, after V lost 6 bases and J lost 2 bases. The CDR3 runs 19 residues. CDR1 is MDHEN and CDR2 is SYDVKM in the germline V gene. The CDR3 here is CASSHPPLAGAHLTDTQYF. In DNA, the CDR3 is TGTGCCAGCAGCCATCCTCCCCTAGCGGGGGCCCACCTCACAGATACGCAGTATTTT.